This T cell receptor beta chain was observed in a study of regulatory T cells in long-lasting Graves disease. The wider study: Graves' patients, newly diagnosed, had taken antithyroid drugs under 3 months.

Time point described: newly diagnosed GD, antithyroid drugs for less than 3 months. From PBMCs, RNA was extracted and then used to make the TCR library. As to this clonotype: Antigen specificity is unknown.

The CDR3 runs to 14 residues. CDR1 MNHEY and CDR2 SVGEGT come from the germline V gene. The trim removed 6 bases at V and 4 bases at J, leaving 4 bases unmatched. TCR beta libraries were built with iRepertoire HTBI primers and Arm-PCR of CDR3 regions. Each CDR3 protein gets one entry after TCRdb re-called the multiplex PCR reads with MiXCR. This table holds roughly 500,000 distinct CDR3 sequences, approximately 13% found once. Whole-study findings and limits: Accuracy may have suffered from the small sample size.

The same data also contributed to another study, on T cells in Graves' hyperthyroidism and ophthalmopathy.

The chain has TRBV6-2 or TRBV6-3 and TRBJ2-3; 10 bases line up with TRBD1. The sequencing used peripheral blood mononuclear cells (PBMCs), collected at new diagnosis, from a patient treated with antithyroid drugs. This receptor was identified in a man younger than 40 with Graves disease. In DNA form, the CDR3 reads TGTGCCAGCAGGCGAGGGACAGGGGCAGATACGCAGTATTTT. Its protein is CASRRGTGADTQYF.